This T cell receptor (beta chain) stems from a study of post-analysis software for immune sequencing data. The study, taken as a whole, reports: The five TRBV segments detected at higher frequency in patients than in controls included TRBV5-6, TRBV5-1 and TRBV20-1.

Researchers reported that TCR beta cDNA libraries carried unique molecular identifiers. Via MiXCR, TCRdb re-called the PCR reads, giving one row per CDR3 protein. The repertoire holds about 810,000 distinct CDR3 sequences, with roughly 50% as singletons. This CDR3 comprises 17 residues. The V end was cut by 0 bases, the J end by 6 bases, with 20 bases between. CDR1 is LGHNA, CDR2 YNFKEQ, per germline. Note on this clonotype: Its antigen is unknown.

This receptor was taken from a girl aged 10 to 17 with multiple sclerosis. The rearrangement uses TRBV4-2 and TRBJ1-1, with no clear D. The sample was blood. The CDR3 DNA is TGTGCCAGCAGCCAAGATCGCGGGGAGAGTCGGCCAGCTGAAGCTTTCTTT. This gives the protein CASSQDRGESRPAEAFF.